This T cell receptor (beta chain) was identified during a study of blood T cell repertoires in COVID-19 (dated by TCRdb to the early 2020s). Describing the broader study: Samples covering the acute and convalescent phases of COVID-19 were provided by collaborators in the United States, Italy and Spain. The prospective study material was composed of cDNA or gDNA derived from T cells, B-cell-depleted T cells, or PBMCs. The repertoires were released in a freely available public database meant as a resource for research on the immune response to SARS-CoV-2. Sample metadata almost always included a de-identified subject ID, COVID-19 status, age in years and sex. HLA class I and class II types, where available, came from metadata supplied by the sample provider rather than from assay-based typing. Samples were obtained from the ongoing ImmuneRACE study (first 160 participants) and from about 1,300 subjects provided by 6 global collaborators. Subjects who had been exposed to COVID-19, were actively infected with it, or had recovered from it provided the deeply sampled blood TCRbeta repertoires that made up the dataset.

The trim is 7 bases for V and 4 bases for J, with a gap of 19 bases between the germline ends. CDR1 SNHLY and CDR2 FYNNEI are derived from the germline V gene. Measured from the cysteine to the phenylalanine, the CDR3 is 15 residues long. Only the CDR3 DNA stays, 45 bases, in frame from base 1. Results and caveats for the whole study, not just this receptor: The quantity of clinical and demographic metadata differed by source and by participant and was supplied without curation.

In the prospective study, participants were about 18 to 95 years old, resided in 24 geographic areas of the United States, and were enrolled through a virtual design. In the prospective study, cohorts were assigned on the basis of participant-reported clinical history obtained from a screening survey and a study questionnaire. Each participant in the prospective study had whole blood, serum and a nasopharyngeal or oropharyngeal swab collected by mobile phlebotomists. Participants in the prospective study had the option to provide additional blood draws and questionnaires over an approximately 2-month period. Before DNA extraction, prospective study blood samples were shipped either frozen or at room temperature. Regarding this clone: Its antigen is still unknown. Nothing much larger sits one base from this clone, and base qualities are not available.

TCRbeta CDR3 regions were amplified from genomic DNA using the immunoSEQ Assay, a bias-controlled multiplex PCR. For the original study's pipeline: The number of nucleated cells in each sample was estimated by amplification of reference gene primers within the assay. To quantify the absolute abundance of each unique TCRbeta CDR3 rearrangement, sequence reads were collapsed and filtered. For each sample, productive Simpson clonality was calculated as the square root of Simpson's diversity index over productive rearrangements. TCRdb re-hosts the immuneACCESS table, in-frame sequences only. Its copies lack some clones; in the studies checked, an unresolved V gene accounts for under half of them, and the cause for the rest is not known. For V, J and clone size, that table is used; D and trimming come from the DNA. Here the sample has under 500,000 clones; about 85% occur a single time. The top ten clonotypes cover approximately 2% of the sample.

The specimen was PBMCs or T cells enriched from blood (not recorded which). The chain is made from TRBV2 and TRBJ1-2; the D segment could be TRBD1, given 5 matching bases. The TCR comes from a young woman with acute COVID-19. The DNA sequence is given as TGTGCCAGCAATCGGAGGGCCGGGGGTAGCTATGGCTACACCTTC. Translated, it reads CASNRRAGGSYGYTF.